The clone carrying this T cell receptor beta chain was detected only a few times. CDR3 size: 15 residues. CDR1 is LNHDA and CDR2 is SQIVND in the germline V gene (reference sequence). V lost 5 bases to trimming and J lost 3 bases; unmatched junction nucleotides: 9. Profiling relied on immunoSEQ multiplex PCR, and the TCRdb table lists in-frame clones only, not all of them. The sample yields about 100,000 clones, 91% seen once. The data stem from a study of PD-L1 blockade in urothelial cancer. As for the study in general: Analyzed time points were 3 weeks (second dose) and 6 weeks after therapy began.

Peripheral blood mononuclear cells were collected from every patient before and during treatment, yielding between 1 and 8 samples per patient. Material: PBMCs, obtained around atezolizumab (anti-PD-L1) treatment. The V and J genes are TRBV19 and TRBJ1-2; 7 bases fit TRBD1. The receptor was isolated from a woman older than 75 with urothelial cancer. The CDR3 DNA reads as TGTGCCAGTAGTCGTCCCGGGACAGTGGACTATGGCTACACCTTC. Translation: CASSRPGTVDYGYTF.